What follows are 2 T cell receptor beta chains derived from one specimen sequenced in a study of glioma-infiltrating T cells after dendritic cell vaccination. Documented time point: after dendritic cell vaccination, including at tumor progression/relapse. Method: immunoSEQ multiplex PCR; TCRdb's copy keeps in-frame clones and lacks some. This table holds about 50,000 clones, approximately 89% found once. Sequencing used blood, obtained after dendritic cell vaccination. All receptors derive from a human donor with glioblastoma.

The chain is built from TRBV7-3 and TRBJ1-1, with 8 bases aligning to TRBD1. V was clipped by 5 bases and J by 3 bases; unmatched bases: 2. The CDR3 loop spans 13 amino acids. Germline values: CDR1 SGHTA, CDR2 FQGTGA. CDR3 amino acids: CASSTDRDTEAFF. The CDR3 region has the DNA TGTGCCAGCAGCACGGACAGGGACACTGAAGCTTTCTTT.

This rearrangement joins TRBV19 to TRBJ2-3, with a weak D call TRBD1 (5 bases). CDR3 length: 16 amino acids. V was pared by 5 bases and J by 3 bases, with 18 bases between. CDR1 and CDR2 (germline): LNHDA, SQIVND (reference sequence). CDR3 protein: CASSPYATETTDTQYF. The CDR3, as DNA: TGTGCCAGTAGTCCCTACGCGACAGAAACTACAGATACGCAGTATTTT.